This T cell receptor beta chain was identified in a study of Ad26.COV2.S vaccination and SARS-CoV-2 variants. Clones were sequenced by immunoSEQ multiplex PCR, and TCRdb holds only the in-frame ones, with some missing. The table includes over 400,000 clones, 90% detected once. Unmatched junction bases numbered 2, after V lost 0 bases and J lost 8 bases. Germline V gives CDR1 SGHNT, CDR2 YYREEE (reference sequence). The CDR3 runs 14 residues. This sample's treatment: around 19 received Ad26.COV2.S at low or high dose, single or two shots; a few received placebo; per-sample allocation not given. Repertoires come from day 63 after the first vaccine or placebo injection. This clone was seen once.

The sequence was obtained from a person aged 18-65 years who received the Ad26.COV2.S COVID-19 vaccine or a placebo. V is TRBV5-4 and J is TRBJ1-6, with 7 bases lining up with TRBD1. The specimen comprised peripheral blood, sampled in a trial of Ad26.COV2.S vaccine versus placebo. CDR3 amino acids: CASSLEGADSPLHF. CDR3 DNA sequence: TGTGCCAGCAGCTTGGAGGGGGCTGATTCACCCCTCCACTTT.